This is a list of T cell receptor beta chains from one sample in a study of T cell repertoires in cytomegalovirus infection. TCRdb analysed the reads with MiXCR anew, one entry per CDR3 protein. The sample lists about 150,000 distinct CDR3 sequences, around 22% occurring once. Sequenced input: PBMCs. The receptor source for this set is a human donor in good health (CMV status not recorded). Some clones in this sample may be carry-over from other donors' samples. Both conserved end residues are part of each CDR3. D genes are given only for firm matches. Expanded clones are given a class, and other clones once, few, many or no size at all.

D gene	clone size	J gene	V gene	CDR3 protein	CDR3 DNA
.	.	TRBJ1-5	TRBV4-1	CASSQEGGGPNQPQHF	TGCGCCAGCAGCCAAGAAGGGGGGGGGCCCAATCAGCCCCAGCATTTT
.	.	TRBJ2-5	TRBV6-1	CASSATMRGGETQYF	TGTGCCAGCAGTGCCACCATGCGGGGCGGGGAGACCCAGTACTTC
TRBD1	.	TRBJ1-1	TRBV7-8	CTSSLVGTENTEAFF	TGTACCAGCAGCTTAGTAGGGACAGAGAACACTGAAGCTTTCTTT
.	.	TRBJ1-1	TRBV30	CAWSKEGYTEAFF	TGTGCCTGGAGTAAGGAGGGGTACACTGAAGCTTTCTTT
.	many	TRBJ2-6	TRBV7-2	CASSLKGPIASGANVLTF	TGTGCCAGCAGCTTAAAAGGACCGATAGCCTCTGGGGCCAACGTCCTGACTTTC
.	.	TRBJ2-1	TRBV6-2/TRBV6-3	CASSGLYYNEQFF	TGTGCCAGCAGCGGACTGTACTACAATGAGCAGTTCTTC
.	.	TRBJ2-1	TRBV11-2	CASSLWYSEQFF	TGTGCCAGCAGCTTATGGTACAGTGAGCAGTTCTTC
.	.	TRBJ2-5	TRBV6-5	CASSYEGGRQETQYF	TGTGCCAGCAGTTACGAGGGGGGTCGACAAGAGACCCAGTACTTC
TRBD2	few	TRBJ2-7	TRBV27	CASTPASGPYEQYF	TGTGCCAGCACCCCGGCTAGCGGACCTTACGAGCAGTACTTC
TRBD2	.	TRBJ2-3	TRBV18	CASSPPGTSGRNTQYF	TGTGCCAGCTCACCACCCGGGACTAGCGGGAGGAATACGCAGTATTTT
TRBD2	.	TRBJ2-2	TRBV20-1	CSAGTLAGAYTGELFF	TGCAGTGCTGGAACTCTAGCGGGGGCCTACACCGGGGAGCTGTTTTTT
.	.	TRBJ2-7	TRBV14	CASSQVGQTLTYEQYF	TGTGCCAGCAGCCAAGTAGGCCAAACCCTCACCTACGAGCAGTACTTC
.	.	TRBJ2-6	TRBV29-1	CSVLNQTASHVLTF	TGCAGCGTTCTTAACCAGACAGCCAGTCACGTCCTGACTTTC
.	many	TRBJ2-7	TRBV7-2	CASSAGTTYEQYF	TGTGCCAGCAGCGCTGGGACAACCTACGAGCAGTACTTC
TRBD1	.	TRBJ2-5	TRBV29-1	CSVEVGQDLETQYF	TGCAGCGTTGAAGTCGGACAGGATTTGGAGACCCAGTACTTC
.	many	TRBJ2-5	TRBV11-2	CASSSVGEGQETQYF	TGTGCCAGCAGCTCTGTGGGGGAAGGGCAAGAGACCCAGTACTTC